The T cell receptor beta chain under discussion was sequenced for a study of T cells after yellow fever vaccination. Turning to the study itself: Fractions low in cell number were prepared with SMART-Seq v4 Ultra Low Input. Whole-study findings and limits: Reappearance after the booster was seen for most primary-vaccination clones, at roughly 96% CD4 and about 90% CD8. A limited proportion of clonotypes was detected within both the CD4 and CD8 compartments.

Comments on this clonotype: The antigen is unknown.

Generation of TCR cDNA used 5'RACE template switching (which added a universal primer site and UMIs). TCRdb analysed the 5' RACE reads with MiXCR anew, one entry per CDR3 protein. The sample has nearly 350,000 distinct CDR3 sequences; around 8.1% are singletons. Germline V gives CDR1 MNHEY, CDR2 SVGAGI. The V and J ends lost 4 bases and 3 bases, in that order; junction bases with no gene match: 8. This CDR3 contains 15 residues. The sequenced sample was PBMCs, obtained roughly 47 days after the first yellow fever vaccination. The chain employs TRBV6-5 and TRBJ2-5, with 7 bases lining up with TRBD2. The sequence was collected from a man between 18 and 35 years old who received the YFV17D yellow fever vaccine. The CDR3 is CASSSPLAGEETQYF. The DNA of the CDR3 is TGTGCCAGCAGTTCGCCCCTGGCGGGAGAAGAGACCCAGTACTTC.